This T cell receptor (beta chain) is from a study of blood T cell repertoires in COVID-19. This clone was counted only a few times. Clones were read by immunoSEQ multiplex PCR, and TCRdb kept only the in-frame ones, dropping some. This table has about 240,000 clones, 75% to 85% appearing once. The sequencing input was peripheral blood. This TCR was sampled from an elderly woman with COVID-19, enrolled during active disease.

This CDR3 reads CASSQTLRQRTDTQYF. The CDR3 DNA reads as TGTGCCAGCAGCCAAACGCTCCGACAGCGCACAGATACGCAGTATTTT. The chain has TRBV3-1 (or the pseudogene TRBV3-2) and TRBJ2-3; possibly TRBD1 for D (5 bases). Germline V gives CDR1 LGHDT, CDR2 YNNKEL (reference sequence). V lost 2 bases and J 1 base, leaving 13 bases between the germline ends. The CDR3 spans 16 residues.